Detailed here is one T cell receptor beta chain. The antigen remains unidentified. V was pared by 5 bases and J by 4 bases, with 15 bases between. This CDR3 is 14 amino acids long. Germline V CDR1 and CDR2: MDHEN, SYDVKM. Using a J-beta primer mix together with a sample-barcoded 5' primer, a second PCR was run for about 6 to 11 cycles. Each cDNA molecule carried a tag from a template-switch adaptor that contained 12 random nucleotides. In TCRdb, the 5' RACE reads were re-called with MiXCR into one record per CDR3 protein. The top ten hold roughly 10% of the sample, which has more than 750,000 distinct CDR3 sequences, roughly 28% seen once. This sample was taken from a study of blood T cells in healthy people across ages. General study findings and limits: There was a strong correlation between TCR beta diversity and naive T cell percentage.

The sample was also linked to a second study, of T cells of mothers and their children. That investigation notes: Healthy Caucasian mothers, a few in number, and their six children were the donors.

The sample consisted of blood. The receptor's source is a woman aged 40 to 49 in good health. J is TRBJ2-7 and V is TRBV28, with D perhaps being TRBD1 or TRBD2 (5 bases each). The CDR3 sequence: CASSLRDANYEQYF. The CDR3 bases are TGTGCCAGCAGTCTCCGGGACGCCAATTACGAGCAGTACTTC.